This passage covers 4 T cell receptor beta chains from one sample sequenced in a study of PD-L1 blockade in urothelial cancer. Profiling relied on immunoSEQ multiplex PCR, and the TCRdb table lists in-frame clones only, not all of them. The sample carries under 20,000 clones, roughly 87% recorded once. Sequences were derived from PBMCs, sampled around atezolizumab (anti-PD-L1) treatment. All receptors derive from a man aged 45 to 65 with urothelial cancer.

The chain links TRBV9 to TRBJ2-2; perhaps TRBD2 as D (6 bases). This CDR3 spans 15 amino acids. Germline V gene sequence: CDR1 SGDLS, CDR2 YYNGEE. Trimming took 0 bases from V and 1 from J, leaving 7 bases between them. As DNA, the CDR3 is TGTGCCAGCAGCGTAGTGGGGGGGAACACCGGGGAGCTGTTTTTT. Translating gives CASSVVGGNTGELFF.

This rearrangement joins TRBV10-3 to TRBJ1-2, with 8 bases lining up with TRBD1. Germline values: CDR1 ENHRY, CDR2 SYGVKD. The J segment lost 3 bases and the V segment lost 10 bases, leaving 10 bases of the junction unmatched. CDR3 length equals 14 residues. The CDR3 is CATFSPGQDYGYTF. In DNA, the CDR3 is TGTGCCACCTTTTCCCCGGGACAGGACTATGGCTACACCTTC.

V and J are TRBV30 and TRBJ2-5; a possible D gene is TRBD1 (5 bases). This CDR3 is 15 amino acids long. Trimming stripped 1 base from V and 2 bases from J, with 14 bases between. Germline V gene sequence: CDR1 GTSNPN, CDR2 SVGIG (reference sequence). CDR3 residues: CAWSDRLGRQETQYF. CDR3 nucleotide sequence: TGTGCCTGGAGTGACCGGCTGGGGCGGCAAGAGACCCAGTACTTC. Full variable domain (outside the CDR3, taken from reference TRBV30 and TRBJ2-5): SQTIHQWPATLVQPVGSPLSLECTVEGTSNPNLYWYRQAAGRGLQLLFYSVGIGQISSEVPQNLSASRPQDRQFILSSKKLLLSDSGFYLCAWSDRLGRQETQYFGPGTRLLVL.

The V call is TRBV19, the J call TRBJ2-7, with TRBD1 identical over 9 bases. Germline CDR1 LNHDA, CDR2 SQIVND (reference sequence). Trimming at V came to 3 bases and at J to 2 bases, leaving 8 bases not matched to a gene. This CDR3 contains 16 residues. CDR3 amino acids: CASSILQGAEAYEQYF. In DNA, the CDR3 is TGTGCCAGTAGTATCCTACAGGGGGCGGAGGCCTACGAGCAGTACTTC. Full variable domain (rest looked up from reference TRBV19 and TRBJ2-7): DGGITQSPKYLFRKEGQNVTLSCEQNLNHDAMYWYRQDPGQGLRLIYYSQIVNDFQKGDIAEGYSVSREKKESFPLTVTSAQKNPTAFYLCASSILQGAEAYEQYFGPGTRLTVT.